These 25 T cell receptor beta chains share one sample of origin, sequenced in a study of identical twins. TCRdb reprocessed the 5' RACE reads via MiXCR and lists one record per CDR3 protein. The table lists more than 1.5 million distinct CDR3 sequences, 32% of them singletons, with around 0.25% in the top ten. Sequences were obtained from cord blood. The source of these receptors is a newborn girl in good health.

This clonotype showed up many times. J is TRBJ2-1 and V is TRBV7-8; 11 nucleotides line up with TRBD2. Trimming at V came to 4 bases and at J to 6 bases, leaving 5 bases not matched to a gene. Germline CDR1 reads SGHVS; CDR2 reads FQNEAQ. CDR3 size: 15 residues. The CDR3 reads CASSSLAGGLNEQFF. CDR3 DNA sequence: TGTGCCAGCAGCTCTCTAGCGGGGGGACTCAATGAGCAGTTCTTC.

V gene TRBV12-3 or TRBV12-4 combines with J gene TRBJ2-1; D perhaps matches TRBD1 (6 bases). The V end was cut by 0 bases, the J end by 4 bases, with 13 bases between. The CDR3 is 16 residues long. This chain's CDR3 is CASSLAGGRLYNEQFF. In nucleotides, the CDR3 is TGTGCCAGCAGTTTAGCAGGGGGTCGATTATACAATGAGCAGTTCTTC.

This clonotype appeared a single time. Sequence at one end of the junction differs from germline and may be a read error. The CDR3 DNA sequence: TGTGTCAGTAGTATAGTCCCAAACTATGGCTACACCTTC. Translated, it gives CVSSIVPNYGYTF. J is TRBJ1-2 and V is TRBV19, with D uncertain. The CDR3 has 13 amino acids. Germline V CDR1 and CDR2: LNHDA, SQIVND (reference sequence).

The rearrangement links TRBV20-1 to TRBJ2-1, with 11 bases that match TRBD2. Per germline, CDR1 DFQATT and CDR2 SNEGSKA (reference sequence). The ends lost 3 bases at V and 4 bases at J; junction bases unmatched: 11. The CDR3 extends over 17 amino acids. In DNA form, the CDR3 reads TGCAGTGCTAGGCCCAGCGGGACTAGCGGCCTTTACAATGAGCAGTTCTTC. It codes for CSARPSGTSGLYNEQFF.

The CDR3 nucleotides are TGCAGTTCCCTTAGGGGGGGGATGTACAATGAGCAGTTCTTC. Its protein is CSSLRGGMYNEQFF. J is TRBJ2-1 and V is TRBV20-1, with a possible D match to TRBD2 (7 bases). The CDR3 is made up of 14 amino acids. Germline V gene data show CDR1 as DFQATT and CDR2 as SNEGSKA (reference sequence). Trimming took 8 bases from V and 4 from J, leaving 18 bases between them.

The chain combines TRBV28 with TRBJ1-2; D is ambiguous. The germline V gene has CDR1 MDHEN and CDR2 SYDVKM. The V end lost 6 bases, the J end lost 4 bases, and 15 bases lay between the germline ends. CDR3 length: 14 residues. In DNA form, the CDR3 reads TGTGCCAGCAGCGCGGATAGATCACCCTATGGCTACACCTTC. It yields the protein CASSADRSPYGYTF.

The genes are TRBV12-3 or TRBV12-4 and TRBJ2-5; the match to TRBD2 covers 11 bases. V lost 5 bases, J lost 11 bases, and 19 bases stayed unmatched. This CDR3 is 17 amino acids long. The CDR3 DNA reads TGTGCCAGCAGTAAAAACGGGCTAGCGGGAGGAAGCAATGAGCAGTACTTC. Translating gives CASSKNGLAGGSNEQYF.

This clonotype has only a few counts. V gene TRBV9 combines with J gene TRBJ2-1; TRBD2 aligns across 10 bases. The CDR3 is 17 residues long. Losses at the gene ends were 0 bases for V and 6 bases for J; bases not matched to a gene: 9. The V gene's germline CDR1 is SGDLS and CDR2 YYNGEE. CDR3 protein: CASSVVTSGILTNEQFF. Written as DNA, the CDR3 is TGTGCCAGCAGCGTAGTAACTAGCGGGATCTTGACCAATGAGCAGTTCTTC.

The chain uses TRBV5-8 and TRBJ2-4; D may correspond to TRBD1 or TRBD2 (5 bases each). The J call is doubtful: the DNA matches TRBJ2-7 better. This CDR3 has 14 residues. From germline, CDR1 is SGHTS and CDR2 YDEGEE. For the CDR3, the DNA is TGTGCCAGCACCTTATGGGACCGATACTACGAGCAGTACTTC. Translated, it gives CASTLWDRYYEQYF.

This clonotype was picked up a small number of times. This chain joins TRBV7-9 and TRBJ2-1, with 9 bases aligning to TRBD1. The CDR3 totals 17 residues. Germline CDR1 and CDR2: SEHNR and FQNEAQ (reference sequence). V lost 2 bases, J lost 4 bases, and 9 bases stayed unmatched. CDR3 DNA: TGTGCCAGCAGCTTAAATCTGGGACAGGGTCCTTACAATGAGCAGTTCTTC. Amino acids: CASSLNLGQGPYNEQFF.

J is TRBJ1-2 and V is TRBV2; 7 nucleotides align to TRBD1. The CDR3 consists of 15 residues. With V trimmed by 3 bases and J by 4 bases, 8 bases remained unmatched. Germline V gives CDR1 SNHLY, CDR2 FYNNEI. DNA of the CDR3: TGTGCCAGCAGTGAGGAGGCCAGGGGGTTCTATGGCTACACCTTC. It encodes CASSEEARGFYGYTF.

V usage is TRBV7-9 and J usage is TRBJ2-3; the D is unclear. The V gene lost 5 bases and the J gene lost 0 bases, with 12 bases spanning the gap. CDR1 and CDR2 (germline): SEHNR, FQNEAQ (reference sequence). The length of the CDR3 is 15 residues. CDR3 loop: CASSRPGPSTDTQYF. DNA of the CDR3: TGTGCCAGCAGCCGCCCGGGTCCTAGCACAGATACGCAGTATTTT.

V gene TRBV27 combines with J gene TRBJ2-1; 8 nucleotides align to TRBD2. With the DNA end fitting TRBJ2-7 better, the J assignment may be wrong. The CDR3 has 20 amino acids. In germline, CDR1 is MNHEY, CDR2 SMNVEV (reference sequence). CDR3 bases: TGTGCCAGCAGTTTATATAGTCGGGAGGGATCGGTCGGGCTTTACAATGAGCAGTACTTC. The encoded protein is CASSLYSREGSVGLYNEQYF.

This clonotype was found a few times. The rearrangement links TRBV24-1 to TRBJ2-7; unclear D gene. In germline, CDR1 is KGHDR, CDR2 SFDVKD. The CDR3 is 12 amino acids. With 5 bases removed from V and 7 bases from J, the gap between germline ends came to 11 bases. The CDR3 nucleotides read TGTGCCACCAGTGCCAGTGTGGGTGAGCAGTACTTC. It encodes CATSASVGEQYF.

The chain links TRBV7-2 to TRBJ1-4; D unclear. V lost 1 base to trimming and J lost 8 bases, with 14 bases between them. Germline V lookup: CDR1 SGHTA, CDR2 FQGNSA. This CDR3 has 15 residues. In DNA, the CDR3 is TGTGCCAGCAGCTTAGTAGGGCGCGGTAGCGAAAAACTGTTTTTT. Protein sequence: CASSLVGRGSEKLFF.

A note on this clonotype: Just one base apart from a much larger clone, this may be a read error. The rearrangement links TRBV18 to TRBJ2-1; 9 bases are shared with TRBD2. The CDR3 is made up of 15 amino acids. Germline loops: CDR1 KGHSH, CDR2 LQKENI. V shed 5 bases and J 9 bases; nucleotides not matched to a gene: 11. CDR3 DNA: TGTGCCAGCTCATCACTGCGGGGGGGCTTTCGTGAGCAGTTCTTC. Translating it yields CASSSLRGGFREQFF.

This clonotype appeared once. The rearrangement links TRBV25-1 to TRBJ1-2; 7 bases align to TRBD1. V dropped 5 bases and J dropped 4; count of bases not matched to a gene: 7. The V gene's germline CDR1 is MGHDK and CDR2 SYGVNS. The CDR3 sequence is 14 residues long. CDR3 bases: TGTGCCAGCAGTTATCTGACAGGGTTCTATGGCTACACCTTC. The encoded protein is CASSYLTGFYGYTF.

This rearrangement joins TRBV2 to TRBJ2-3; 11 bases fit TRBD2. Germline V gene sequence: CDR1 SNHLY, CDR2 FYNNEI. The CDR3 spans 15 residues. Trimming removed 7 bases from V and 5 bases from J; junction bases left unmatched: 8. The CDR3 is CASIMTSGTGDTQYF. Here the CDR3 DNA reads TGTGCCAGCATAATGACTAGCGGGACGGGAGATACGCAGTATTTT.

The gene calls are TRBV28 and TRBJ1-2; D unclear. CDR1 is MDHEN and CDR2 is SYDVKM in the germline V gene. The germline V and J ends were trimmed by 10 bases and 7 bases, with 13 bases remaining between them. This CDR3 region has 11 residues. CDR3 nucleotide sequence: TGTGCCATCTATAGTGATTCTGGCTACACCTTC. Translation gives CAIYSDSGYTF.

This clonotype has at least ten counts. The chain has TRBV25-1 and TRBJ1-6; D is possibly TRBD1 (6 bases). Deletions cut 4 bases from V and 0 bases from J, with 10 bases between. The CDR3 consists of 16 residues. Looked up from germline, CDR1 is MGHDK and CDR2 is SYGVNS. The CDR3 spells CASSGQASSYNSPLHF. DNA for the CDR3: TGTGCCAGCAGTGGACAGGCCAGCTCCTATAATTCACCCCTCCACTTT. The whole variable domain, remainder taken from reference TRBV25-1 and TRBJ1-6, is EADIYQTPRYLVIGTGKKITLECSQTMGHDKMYWYQQDPGMELHLIHYSYGVNSTEKGDLSSESTVSRIRTEHFPLTLESARPSHTSQYLCASSGQASSYNSPLHFGNGTRLTVT.

In this sample, this clonotype turned up many times. This chain connects TRBV12-3 or TRBV12-4 to TRBJ1-5; TRBD1 agrees at 7 bases. V lost 3 bases and J lost 4; bases outside the gene matches: 3. The CDR3 has 14 residues. The CDR3 loop reads CASSFRRGNQPQHF. The CDR3 DNA reads TGTGCCAGCAGTTTTCGCAGGGGGAATCAGCCCCAGCATTTT.

J is TRBJ2-1 and V is TRBV4-1; unclear D gene. The J call may be in error: the DNA end matches TRBJ2-7 better. The germline V gene encodes CDR1 MGHRA and CDR2 YSYEKL. The CDR3 consists of 15 residues. The CDR3 DNA reads as TGCGCCAGCAGTCCCACCCCGACCCCTTACAATGAGCAGTACTTC. Its translation: CASSPTPTPYNEQYF.

This clonotype has only a few counts. CDR3 nucleotide sequence: TGTGCCAGCAGCTTAGGTGTACCAAACATTCAGTACTTC. It codes for CASSLGVPNIQYF. The genes are TRBV11-2 and TRBJ2-4; no firm D call. This CDR3 is 13 amino acids long. Per germline, CDR1 SGHAT and CDR2 FQNNGV. The ends were cut back, 1 base at V and 6 bases at J, with 7 bases in the middle.

In its sample, this clonotype was seen many times. This chain connects TRBV3-1 to TRBJ2-7, with D possibly being TRBD1 (6 bases). The CDR3 extends over 15 amino acids. V was pared by 1 base and J by 3 bases, with 13 bases between. The germline V gene encodes CDR1 LGHDT and CDR2 YNNKEL (reference sequence). The CDR3 DNA follows: TGTGCCAGCAGCCAAGGGACAGTAGGTGTCTACGAGCAGTACTTC. Translated, it gives CASSQGTVGVYEQYF.

The CDR3 spells CASAVGTGLDEQFF. CDR3 coding DNA: TGTGCCAGCGCTGTGGGGACAGGGCTCGATGAGCAGTTCTTC. The chain recombines TRBV6-1 with TRBJ2-1; 9 nucleotides align to TRBD1. J gave up 8 bases and V 8 bases, and 10 bases lay outside the gene matches. The length of the CDR3 is 14 residues. The germline gives CDR1 MNHNS, CDR2 SASEGT.